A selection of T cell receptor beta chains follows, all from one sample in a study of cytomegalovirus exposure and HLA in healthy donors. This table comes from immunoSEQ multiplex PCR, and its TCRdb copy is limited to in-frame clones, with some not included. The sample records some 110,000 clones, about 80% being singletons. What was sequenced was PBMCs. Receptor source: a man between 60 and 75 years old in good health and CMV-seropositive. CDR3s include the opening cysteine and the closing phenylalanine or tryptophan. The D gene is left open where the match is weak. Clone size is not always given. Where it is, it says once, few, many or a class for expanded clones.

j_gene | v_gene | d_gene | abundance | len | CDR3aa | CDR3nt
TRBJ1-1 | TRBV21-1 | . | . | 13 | CASTGGASTEAFF | TGTGCCAGTACAGGGGGCGCAAGTACTGAAGCTTTCTTT
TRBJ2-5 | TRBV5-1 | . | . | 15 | CASSMGPGGAETQYF | TGCGCCAGCAGCATGGGCCCGGGGGGCGCGGAGACCCAGTACTTC
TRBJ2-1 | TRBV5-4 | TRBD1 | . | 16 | CASSLLGQGANNEQFF | TGTGCCAGCAGCTTGCTAGGACAGGGGGCGAACAATGAGCAGTTCTTC
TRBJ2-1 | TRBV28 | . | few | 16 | CASSSPSGGGGNEQFF | TGTGCCAGCAGTTCACCCTCGGGGGGCGGAGGCAATGAGCAGTTCTTC
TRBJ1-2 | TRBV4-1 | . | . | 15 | CASSQVPSGFYGYTF | TGCGCCAGCAGCCAAGTTCCCTCAGGGTTCTATGGCTACACCTTC
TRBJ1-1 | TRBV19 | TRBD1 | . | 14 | CASRRQGANTEAFF | TGTGCCAGTAGGAGACAGGGGGCGAACACTGAAGCTTTCTTT
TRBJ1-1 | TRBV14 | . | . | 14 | CASRDTTDNTEVFF | TGTGCCAGCAGAGACACGACAGACAACACTGAAGTTTTCTTT
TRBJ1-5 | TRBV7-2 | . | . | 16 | CASSPVRHPSNQPQHF | TGTGCCAGCAGCCCAGTTCGACACCCTAGCAATCAGCCCCAGCATTTT
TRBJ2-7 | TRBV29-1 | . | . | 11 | CSVGYTYEQYF | TGCAGCGTTGGTTATACCTACGAGCAGTACTTC
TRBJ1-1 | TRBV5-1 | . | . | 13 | CASSLDGGTEAFF | TGCGCCAGCAGCTTGGACGGCGGCACTGAAGCTTTCTTT
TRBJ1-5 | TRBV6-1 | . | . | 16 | CASSEVGTLRDQPQHF | TGTGCCAGCAGTGAAGTCGGCACGCTCCGGGATCAGCCCCAGCATTTT
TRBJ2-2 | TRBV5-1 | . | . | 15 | CASSSGGPRTGELFF | TGCGCCAGCAGCTCCGGGGGGCCGCGGACCGGGGAGCTGTTTTTT
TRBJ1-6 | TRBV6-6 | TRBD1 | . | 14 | CASTKGTGGSPLHF | TGTGCCAGCACCAAGGGGACAGGGGGTTCACCCCTCCACTTT
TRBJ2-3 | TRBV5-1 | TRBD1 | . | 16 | CASSLDSGTVTDTQYF | TGCGCCAGCAGCCTCGATTCCGGGACAGTTACAGATACGCAGTATTTT
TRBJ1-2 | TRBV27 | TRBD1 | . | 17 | CASSLLGDRENDYGYTF | TGTGCCAGCAGTTTATTGGGAGACAGGGAAAACGACTATGGCTACACCTTC
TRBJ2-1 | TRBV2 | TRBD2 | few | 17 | CASSEALLSGGDNEQFF | TGTGCCAGCAGTGAAGCGCTACTTAGCGGGGGAGACAATGAGCAGTTCTTC
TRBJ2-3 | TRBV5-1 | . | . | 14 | CASSSQSSLDTQYF | TGCGCCAGCTCATCCCAATCAAGCTTGGATACGCAGTATTTT
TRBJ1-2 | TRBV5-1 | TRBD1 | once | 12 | CASSAQGTGYTF | TGCGCCAGCAGCGCACAGGGGACTGGCTACACCTTC
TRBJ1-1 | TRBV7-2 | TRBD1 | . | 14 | CASSLARGGIEAFF | TGTGCCAGCAGCTTAGCTAGAGGGGGCATTGAAGCTTTCTTT
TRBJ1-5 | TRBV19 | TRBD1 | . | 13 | CARGTGSGQPQHF | TGTGCCAGGGGGACAGGGTCAGGACAGCCCCAGCATTTT
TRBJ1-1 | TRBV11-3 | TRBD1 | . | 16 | CASSSSGTGADTEAFF | TGTGCCAGCAGCTCTTCCGGGACAGGGGCAGACACTGAAGCTTTCTTT
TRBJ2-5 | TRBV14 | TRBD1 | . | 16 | CASSRHGTAAVETQYF | TGTGCCAGCAGCCGACACGGGACAGCCGCGGTGGAGACCCAGTACTTC
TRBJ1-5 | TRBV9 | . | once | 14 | CASSAGGVNQPQHF | TGTGCCAGCAGCGCCGGGGGGGTTAATCAGCCCCAGCATTTT
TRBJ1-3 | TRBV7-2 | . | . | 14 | CASSNSGPRNTIYF | TGTGCCAGCAGCAATTCAGGGCCAAGGAACACCATATATTTT
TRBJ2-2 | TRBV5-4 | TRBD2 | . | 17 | CASSLAGRGVRLGELFF | TGTGCCAGCAGCTTGGCAGGACGGGGGGTCCGCCTCGGGGAGCTGTTTTTT
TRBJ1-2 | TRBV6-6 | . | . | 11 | CASRGAGGYTF | TGTGCCAGCCGGGGGGCGGGAGGCTACACCTTC
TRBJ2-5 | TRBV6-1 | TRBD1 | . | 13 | CASRRQGIETQYF | TGTGCCAGCAGGCGACAGGGGATAGAGACCCAGTACTTC
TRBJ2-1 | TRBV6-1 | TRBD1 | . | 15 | CASEVTGGSYNEQFF | TGTGCCAGCGAGGTTACAGGGGGCTCCTACAATGAGCAGTTCTTC
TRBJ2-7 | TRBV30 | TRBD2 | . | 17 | CAWRLTHLAGASYEQYF | TGTGCCTGGAGGCTAACACATCTAGCGGGGGCCTCCTACGAGCAGTACTTC
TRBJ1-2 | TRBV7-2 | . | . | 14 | CASSSATGYYGYTF | TGTGCCAGCAGCTCCGCCACAGGGTACTATGGCTACACCTTC
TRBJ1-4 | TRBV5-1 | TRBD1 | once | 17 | CASRPTGTGYSNEKLFF | TGCGCCAGCAGACCCACCGGGACAGGTTATTCTAATGAAAAACTGTTTTTT
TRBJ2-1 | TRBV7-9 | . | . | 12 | CASSLESGEQFF | TGTGCCAGCAGCTTAGAATCCGGTGAGCAGTTCTTC
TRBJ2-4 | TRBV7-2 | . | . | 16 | CASSFGQRLAKNIQYF | TGTGCCAGCAGCTTCGGACAGAGATTAGCCAAAAACATTCAGTACTTC
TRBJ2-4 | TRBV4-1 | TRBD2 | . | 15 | CASSQRGGDQNIQYF | TGCGCCAGCAGCCAGCGGGGGGGTGACCAAAACATTCAGTACTTC
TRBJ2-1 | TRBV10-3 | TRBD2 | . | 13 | CAINPSGGEEQFF | TGTGCCATCAACCCTAGCGGGGGAGAGGAGCAGTTCTTC
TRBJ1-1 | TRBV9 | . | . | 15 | CASSALSGAGGEAFF | TGTGCCAGCAGCGCCCTAAGTGGGGCCGGGGGTGAAGCTTTCTTT
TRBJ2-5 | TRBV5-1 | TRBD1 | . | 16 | CASSLEGTGLRETQYF | TGCGCCAGCAGCTTGGAGGGGACAGGGTTGCGGGAGACCCAGTACTTC
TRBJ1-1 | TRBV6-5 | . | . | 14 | CASSPESRGTEAFF | TGTGCCAGCAGTCCCGAGAGCCGGGGCACTGAAGCTTTCTTT
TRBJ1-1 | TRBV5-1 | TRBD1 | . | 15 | CASSLGGTDSTEAFF | TGCGCCAGCAGCTTGGGCGGGACAGATAGCACTGAAGCTTTCTTT
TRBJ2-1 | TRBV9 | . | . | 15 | CASSVQLISYNEQFF | TGTGCCAGCAGCGTACAACTCATCTCCTACAATGAGCAGTTCTTC
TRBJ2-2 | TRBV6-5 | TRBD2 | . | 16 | CASSYSSGGAFGELFF | TGTGCCAGCAGTTACTCAAGCGGGGGGGCCTTCGGGGAGCTGTTTTTT
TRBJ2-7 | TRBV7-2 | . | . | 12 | CASSQDSYEQYF | TGTGCCAGCAGCCAGGACAGTTACGAGCAGTACTTC
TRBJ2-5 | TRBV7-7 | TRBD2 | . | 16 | CASSSGLAGGQETQYF | TGTGCCAGCAGCTCCGGGCTAGCGGGGGGGCAAGAGACCCAGTACTTC
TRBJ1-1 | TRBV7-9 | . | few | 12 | CASSSRQIEAFF | TGTGCCAGCAGCTCACGACAGATTGAAGCTTTCTTT
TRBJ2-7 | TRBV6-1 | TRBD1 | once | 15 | CASSEGDRGTYEQYF | TGTGCCAGCAGTGAGGGGGACAGGGGTACCTACGAGCAGTACTTC
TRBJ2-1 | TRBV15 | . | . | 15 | CATSRGAIGGNEQFF | TGTGCCACCAGCAGAGGTGCCATCGGAGGGAATGAGCAGTTCTTC
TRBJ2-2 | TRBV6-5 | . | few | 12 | CASSFRTGELFF | TGTGCCAGCAGTTTCCGGACCGGGGAGCTGTTTTTT
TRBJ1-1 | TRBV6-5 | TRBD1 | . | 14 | CASSYPDRSTEAFF | TGTGCCAGCAGTTACCCGGACAGGAGCACTGAAGCTTTCTTT
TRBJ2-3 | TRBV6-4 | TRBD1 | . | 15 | CASSAGQGASDTQYF | TGTGCCAGCAGTGCCGGGCAGGGGGCGTCAGATACGCAGTATTTT
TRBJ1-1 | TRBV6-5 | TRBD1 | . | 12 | CASSGRDRRAFF | TGTGCCAGCAGTGGACGGGACAGGCGAGCTTTCTTT
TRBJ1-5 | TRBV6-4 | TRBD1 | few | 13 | CASSLGQGRPQHF | TGTGCCAGCAGCTTAGGACAGGGACGGCCCCAGCATTTT
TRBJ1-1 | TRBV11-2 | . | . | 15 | CASSFVARLNTEAFF | TGTGCCAGCAGCTTTGTAGCTCGACTGAACACTGAAGCTTTCTTT
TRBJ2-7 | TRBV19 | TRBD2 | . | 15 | CASRGEERGAYEQYF | TGTGCCAGTAGAGGTGAGGAGCGGGGGGCGTACGAGCAGTACTTC